This is a list of T cell receptor beta chains from one sample in a study of blood T cell repertoires in COVID-19. Assay used: immunoSEQ multiplex PCR; TCRdb lists only in-frame clones, some missing. Of under 300,000 clones in the sample, 90% were seen once. Input material: peripheral blood. These receptors all come from a woman aged 40 to 49 with acute or convalescent COVID-19. Both conserved end residues are part of each CDR3. The D gene is left open where the match is weak. Expanded clones get a size class; other rows say once, few or many, or leave the size out.

v_call	cdr3_length	d_call	clone_size	j_call	cdr3_aa	cdr3_nt
TRBV12-3/TRBV12-4	11	-	-	TRBJ1-2	CASSFLSGYTF	TGTGCCAGCAGTTTCTTGAGCGGCTACACCTTC
TRBV19	15	-	-	TRBJ1-2	CASKGKGSPFYGYTF	TGTGCCAGTAAGGGGAAGGGTTCCCCATTCTATGGCTACACCTTC
TRBV6-1	14	TRBD2	-	TRBJ2-3	CASSEPGGGDTQYF	TGTGCCAGCAGTGAACCCGGGGGGGGAGATACGCAGTATTTT
TRBV27	14	-	-	TRBJ1-4	CASSLEGDREKLFF	TGTGCCAGCAGCCTCGAGGGGGATCGTGAAAAACTGTTTTTT
TRBV15	16	-	-	TRBJ1-2	CATSRGAEQGYYGYTF	TGTGCCACCAGCAGAGGGGCGGAACAGGGATACTATGGCTACACCTTC
TRBV7-2	14	TRBD2	-	TRBJ2-5	CASSFGGAGETQYF	TGTGCCAGCAGCTTCGGGGGGGCCGGGGAGACCCAGTACTTC
TRBV10-3	13	-	-	TRBJ2-5	CAISEGGAETQYF	TGTGCCATCAGTGAGGGAGGGGCCGAGACCCAGTACTTC
TRBV12-5	17	-	-	TRBJ2-3	CASGTGRLGAGADTQYF	TGTGCTAGTGGTACCGGGCGGTTAGGAGCCGGGGCAGATACGCAGTATTTT
TRBV6-6	13	TRBD1	-	TRBJ1-1	CASSSPGQGEAFF	TGTGCCAGCAGTTCCCCGGGACAGGGGGAAGCTTTCTTT
TRBV19	14	-	-	TRBJ1-5	CASSMSTGWQPQHF	TGTGCCAGTAGTATGAGTACAGGGTGGCAGCCCCAGCATTTT
TRBV5-1	16	TRBD1	once	TRBJ1-3	CASSSGQGIKGNTIYF	TGCGCCAGCAGCTCGGGACAGGGGATCAAAGGAAACACCATATATTTT
TRBV7-9	14	-	-	TRBJ1-2	CASSLMADYYGYTF	TGTGCCAGCAGCTTGATGGCCGACTACTATGGCTACACCTTC
TRBV11-2	15	-	-	TRBJ1-2	CASSLGVGANYGYTF	TGTGCCAGCAGCTTAGGGGTCGGGGCTAACTATGGCTACACCTTC
TRBV19	15	TRBD1	-	TRBJ1-2	CASSFRDRTNYGYTF	TGTGCCAGTAGTTTCCGGGACAGGACTAACTATGGCTACACCTTC
TRBV28	14	TRBD1	-	TRBJ1-2	CASSFRGSLGGYTF	TGTGCCAGCAGTTTCAGGGGGTCCCTCGGTGGCTACACCTTC
TRBV30	14	-	-	TRBJ2-5	CAWNGGEYQETQYF	TGTGCCTGGAACGGGGGAGAGTACCAAGAGACCCAGTACTTC
TRBV3-1/TRBV3-2	14	-	-	TRBJ2-5	CASSQGVPSETQYF	TGTGCCAGCAGCCAAGGAGTCCCTTCGGAGACCCAGTACTTC
TRBV4-1	14	-	-	TRBJ2-3	CASSQKGSTDTQYF	TGCGCCAGCAGCCAAAAGGGGAGCACAGATACGCAGTATTTT
TRBV5-1	15	-	-	TRBJ2-3	CASTHSPGLRDTQYF	TGCGCCAGCACCCATTCCCCGGGACTCCGAGATACGCAGTATTTT
TRBV10-2	14	TRBD2	once	TRBJ2-2	CASQAGGATGELFF	TGCGCCAGCCAGGCGGGGGGGGCAACCGGGGAGCTGTTTTTT
TRBV2	14	-	-	TRBJ1-3	CASSPRTAGNTIYF	TGTGCCAGCAGTCCACGCACCGCGGGGAACACCATATATTTT
TRBV7-2	14	TRBD1	-	TRBJ1-5	CASSLGQGGLPQHF	TGTGCCAGCAGCTTAGGGCAGGGGGGACTGCCCCAGCATTTT
TRBV19	15	-	-	TRBJ2-2	CASSNGQGRTGELFF	TGTGCCAGTAGCAACGGACAAGGGAGGACCGGGGAGCTGTTTTTT
TRBV5-1	17	-	-	TRBJ1-1	CASSLEQGSNLDTEAFF	TGCGCCAGCAGCTTGGAGCAGGGTTCTAACCTCGACACTGAAGCTTTCTTT